The 31 T cell receptor beta chains listed next were all sequenced from one sample in a study of tumor-infiltrating lymphocytes in localized non-small cell lung cancer. Repertoires were generated with immunoSEQ multiplex PCR, while TCRdb's copy carries only in-frame clones and drops some. Of some 15,000 clones in the sample, roughly 82% were seen once. Sequencing was carried out using lung tumor tissue. The source is a human donor with non-small cell lung cancer.

This clone is deemed medium-sized. The chain uses TRBV2 and TRBJ2-1; 16 bases fit TRBD2. The V segment lost 6 bases and the J segment 7 bases; nucleotides outside the gene matches: 3. The CDR3 has 15 residues. Germline lookup yields CDR1 SNHLY and CDR2 FYNNEI. The CDR3 nucleotides are TGTGCCAGCAGCTTGGGACTAGCGGGGGGGAATGAGCAGTTCTTC. Protein product: CASSLGLAGGNEQFF.

V and J are TRBV7-2 and TRBJ2-7, with D tentatively TRBD1 (6 bases). CDR1 and CDR2 from the germline V gene are SGHTA and FQGNSA. The CDR3 is 13 residues long. V lost 3 bases, J lost 2 bases, and 8 bases lay in between. The CDR3 protein is CASSFKGAYEQYF. The CDR3 region has the DNA TGTGCCAGCAGCTTTAAGGGGGCCTACGAGCAGTACTTC.

The rearrangement uses TRBV10-1 and TRBJ1-3; maybe TRBD1 (5 bases). Trimming removed 9 bases from V and 4 bases from J, with 13 bases in between. Germline V gene sequence: CDR1 WNHNN, CDR2 SYGVQD (reference sequence). This CDR3 has 13 amino acids. The CDR3 reads CARLRVVGNTIYF. The CDR3 region has the DNA TGCGCCAGACTCAGGGTGGTCGGAAACACCATATATTTT.

The chain joins TRBV2 to TRBJ1-3; the D is unclear. The V and J ends lost 6 bases and 3 bases respectively, with 15 bases between them. The CDR3 is 15 amino acids. CDR1 is SNHLY and CDR2 is FYNNEI in the germline V gene. The CDR3: CASSDETGDGNTIYF. In DNA, the CDR3 is TGTGCCAGCAGCGATGAGACCGGGGATGGAAACACCATATATTTT.

The rearrangement joins TRBV18 to TRBJ1-1; D perhaps matches TRBD1 (6 bases). The germline CDR1 and CDR2 sequences are KGHSH and LQKENI. CDR3 length equals 15 residues. The V end lost 4 bases, the J end lost 4 bases, and 16 bases lay between the germline ends. The CDR3 DNA follows: TGTGCCAGCTCACAGGGGCTTGGAGGGGGCACTGAAGCTTTCTTT. Its protein product is CASSQGLGGGTEAFF.

The CDR3 sequence is CSVVLMGNTGELFF. The CDR3 nucleotides are TGCAGCGTTGTTCTGATGGGGAACACCGGGGAGCTGTTTTTT. The chain recombines TRBV29-1 with TRBJ2-2; no firm D call. V lost 4 bases and J lost 1, with 10 bases in between. Germline V gene lookup returns CDR1 SQVTM and CDR2 ANQGSEA. The CDR3 runs to 14 residues.

V gene TRBV5-1 combines with J gene TRBJ2-2; TRBD1 might be the D (6 bases). Germline V gene lookup returns CDR1 SGHRS and CDR2 YFSETQ. V was clipped by 0 bases and J by 6 bases, with 12 bases between them. The CDR3 is 15 residues long. The CDR3 sequence: CASSLGDNLAGELFF. Written as DNA, the CDR3 is TGCGCCAGCAGCTTGGGGGACAATTTGGCCGGGGAGCTGTTTTTT.

The chain recombines TRBV6-5 with TRBJ2-3; D is tentatively TRBD1 or TRBD2 (5 bases each). The CDR3 runs 15 residues. Germline V gene lookup returns CDR1 MNHEY and CDR2 SVGAGI. V dropped 0 bases and J dropped 1 base, with 8 bases sitting between them. The CDR3 region has the DNA TGTGCCAGCAGTTACTCCGGGACGGGCACAGATACGCAGTATTTT. As protein: CASSYSGTGTDTQYF.

The gene calls are TRBV19 and TRBJ1-5; D remains unclear. CDR3 length equals 14 residues. CDR1 is LNHDA and CDR2 is SQIVND in the germline V gene (reference sequence). V lost 5 bases to trimming and J lost 0 bases, with 8 bases between them. CDR3 nucleotide sequence: TGTGCCAGTAGTTTAACGCTTAGCAATCAGCCCCAGCATTTT. Translation: CASSLTLSNQPQHF.

In its sample, this clone was seen a few times. The chain employs TRBV15 and TRBJ1-5; D is ambiguous. V lost 5 bases and J lost 3, with 11 bases in between. This CDR3 contains 14 residues. Germline-derived CDR1 and CDR2 are LNHNV and YYDKDF (reference sequence). CDR3 sequence (DNA): TGTGCCACCAGCTTAATCGCAGACAATCAGCCCCAGCATTTT. It yields the protein CATSLIADNQPQHF.

The CDR3 sequence: CASSRSGRAKEQYF. The CDR3 coding sequence is TGTGCCAGCAGTCGTAGCGGGAGGGCGAAAGAGCAGTACTTC. The V gene is TRBV27, the J gene TRBJ2-7; 11 bases agree with TRBD2. Germline lookup yields CDR1 MNHEY and CDR2 SMNVEV (reference sequence). This CDR3 comprises 14 residues. V dropped 5 bases and J dropped 7; count of bases not matched to a gene: 7.

In this sample, this clone turned up once. The chain links TRBV7-9 to TRBJ1-4; D is possibly TRBD1 (6 bases). The CDR3 is 16 residues long. CDR1 SEHNR and CDR2 FQNEAQ come from the germline V gene (reference sequence). The V end lost 2 bases, the J end lost 0 bases, and 10 bases lay between the germline ends. The DNA for the CDR3 is TGTGCCAGCAGCTTATTTAACAGGGCAACTAATGAAAAACTGTTTTTT. Translation gives CASSLFNRATNEKLFF. Drawing the rest from reference TRBV7-9 and TRBJ1-4, the complete variable domain is DTGVSQNPRHKITKRGQNVTFRCDPISEHNRLYWYRQTLGQGPEFLTYFQNEAQLEKSRLLSDRFSAERPKGSFSTLEIQRTEQGDSAMYLCASSLFNRATNEKLFFGSGTQLSVL.

V and J are TRBV11-2 and TRBJ1-1; D gene ambiguous. This CDR3 is built from 11 residues. The germline V gene encodes CDR1 SGHAT and CDR2 FQNNGV. The V gene lost 1 base and the J gene lost 4 bases, with 1 base spanning the gap. The CDR3: CASSLVTEAFF. CDR3 nucleotide sequence: TGTGCCAGCAGCTTAGTCACTGAAGCTTTCTTT.

In DNA, the CDR3 is TGTGCCAGCAGGGGGGTCGGCTACGAGCAGTACTTC. It codes for CASRGVGYEQYF. This chain connects TRBV6-5 to TRBJ2-7; the D gene could be TRBD1 or TRBD2 (5 bases each). Germline-derived CDR1 and CDR2 are MNHEY and SVGAGI. This CDR3 contains 12 residues. With 6 bases removed from V and 3 bases from J, the gap between germline ends came to 9 bases.

This clone was counted a few times. The V gene is TRBV29-1, the J gene TRBJ1-5; TRBD1 matches 7 bases. Germline CDR1 reads SQVTM; CDR2 reads ANQGSEA. This CDR3 has 14 amino acids. Trimming at V came to 4 bases and at J to 9 bases, leaving 12 bases not matched to a gene. The CDR3 DNA follows: TGCAGCGTTGGGGTCGACAGGGCCTTCGGGCCCCAGCATTTT. Amino acids: CSVGVDRAFGPQHF. The full variable domain, its missing parts supplied by reference TRBV29-1 and TRBJ1-5, is SAVISQKPSRDICQRGTSLTIQCQVDSQVTMMFWYRQQPGQSLTLIATANQGSEATYESGFVIDKFPISRPNLTFSTLTVSNMSPEDSSIYLCSVGVDRAFGPQHFGDGTRLSIL.

This clone came up once. V is TRBV9 and J is TRBJ1-1; maybe TRBD1 (5 bases). Trimming took off 0 bases at V and 4 bases at J, with 10 bases between the two ends. The CDR3 extends over 14 amino acids. CDR1 is SGDLS, CDR2 YYNGEE, per germline. The CDR3 DNA follows: TGTGCCAGCAGCGTAGGGGGGGGTGGCACTGAAGCTTTCTTT. Translating it yields CASSVGGGGTEAFF.

This chain links TRBV19 with TRBJ2-5; D gene uncertain. The germline CDR1 and CDR2 sequences are LNHDA and SQIVND (reference sequence). V was cut by 6 bases and J by 4 bases, with 15 bases left in between. The CDR3 totals 14 residues. The chain's CDR3 is CASRKTQGGETQYF. The CDR3 DNA follows: TGTGCCAGTAGAAAGACCCAAGGTGGAGAGACCCAGTACTTC.

The chain recombines TRBV20-1 with TRBJ2-1; TRBD1 or TRBD2 may be the D gene (5 bases each). The CDR3 contains 11 residues. V was cut by 7 bases and J by 1 base, with 5 bases left in between. Germline V gene data show CDR1 as DFQATT and CDR2 as SNEGSKA (reference sequence). DNA of the CDR3: TGCAGTGGGGGGTCCTACAATGAGCAGTTCTTC. Protein sequence: CSGGSYNEQFF.

The J gene is TRBJ2-5, the V gene TRBV5-1, with TRBD2 identical over 8 bases. There are 14 residues in the CDR3. Germline CDR1 SGHRS, CDR2 YFSETQ. V lost 4 bases and J lost 5; bases outside the gene matches: 7. CDR3 in DNA: TGCGCCAGCAGCACAGGACTAGCTTTGGAGACCCAGTACTTC. Translating it yields CASSTGLALETQYF.

The gene calls are TRBV28 and TRBJ1-2; 9 nucleotides line up with TRBD1. Losses at the gene ends were 7 bases for V and 4 bases for J; bases not matched to a gene: 7. The CDR3 is made up of 14 amino acids. The germline CDR1 and CDR2 sequences are MDHEN and SYDVKM. The CDR3 nucleotides are TGTGCCAGCACCGTGGGGACAGGGCTCTATGGCTACACCTTC. Encoded protein: CASTVGTGLYGYTF.

This sequence joins TRBV27 and TRBJ2-7; D possibly corresponds to TRBD1 (7 bases). The germline V gene encodes CDR1 MNHEY and CDR2 SMNVEV (reference sequence). CDR3 length: 15 residues. Trimming stripped 6 bases from V and 1 base from J, with 16 bases between. The CDR3 nucleotides read TGTGCCAGCAGGCGGGGCAGGGGGTTTTCCTACGAGCAGTACTTC. Residues: CASRRGRGFSYEQYF.

This chain connects TRBV27 to TRBJ2-7, with 9 nucleotides matching TRBD2. Germline loops: CDR1 MNHEY, CDR2 SMNVEV (reference sequence). The CDR3 has 15 residues. With 6 bases clipped from V and 2 bases from J, the junction kept 8 bases outside the gene matches. The CDR3 bases are TGTGCCAGCAGCCGAGCGACTAGCGGCCCCTACGAGCAGTACTTC. Protein sequence: CASSRATSGPYEQYF.

The chain uses TRBV15 and TRBJ2-7, with 7 bases that match TRBD1. Germline loops: CDR1 LNHNV, CDR2 YYDKDF (reference sequence). With V trimmed by 6 bases and J by 0 bases, 5 bases remained unmatched. This CDR3 region has 14 residues. CDR3 nucleotide sequence: TGTGCCACCAGGGCTGCAGGGGGCTCCTACGAGCAGTACTTC. Amino acids: CATRAAGGSYEQYF.

This clone was seen a single time. The J gene is TRBJ2-3, the V gene TRBV6-5; D is unclear. The CDR3 consists of 11 residues. Between the trimmed V and J ends, which lost 5 bases and 4 bases, there was a span of 4 bases. Germline assignment: CDR1 MNHEY and CDR2 SVGAGI. The CDR3 DNA follows: TGTGCCAGCAGTGTGGCAGATACGCAGTATTTT. It translates to CASSVADTQYF.

In DNA form, the CDR3 reads TGTGCCAGCAGCCCTGGACTAGCGGGAGGCCCTTACGAGCAGTACTTC. This gives the protein CASSPGLAGGPYEQYF. V is TRBV4-2 and J is TRBJ2-7; 14 positions match TRBD2. The trim removed 4 bases at V and 4 bases at J, leaving 6 bases unmatched. Germline CDR1 is LGHNA and CDR2 is YNFKEQ. The CDR3 consists of 16 residues.

The chain joins TRBV7-9 to TRBJ2-1, with 13 bases matching TRBD2. The CDR3 totals 15 residues. CDR1 and CDR2 (germline): SEHNR, FQNEAQ (reference sequence). J gave up 8 bases and V 5 bases, and 6 bases lay outside the gene matches. CDR3 sequence (DNA): TGTGCCAGCAGCCGAACTAGCGGGGGGGCTCATGAGCAGTTCTTC. This translates into CASSRTSGGAHEQFF.

The V and J genes are TRBV5-1 and TRBJ1-2, with 7 bases aligning to TRBD1. The CDR3 is 16 residues long. Germline CDR1 reads SGHRS; CDR2 reads YFSETQ. After removal of 1 base from V and 2 bases from J, the junction contained 8 bases not matched to a gene. The CDR3 sequence is CASSLFPGQSNYGYTF. CDR3 DNA: TGCGCCAGCAGCTTGTTTCCGGGACAGTCGAACTATGGCTACACCTTC. Based on the CDR3 plus reference TRBV5-1 and TRBJ1-2, the full variable domain is KAGVTQTPRYLIKTRGQQVTLSCSPISGHRSVSWYQQTPGQGLQFLFEYFSETQRNKGNFPGRFSGRQFSNSRSEMNVSTLELGDSALYLCASSLFPGQSNYGYTFGSGTRLTVV.

The rearrangement uses TRBV28 and TRBJ1-5; the match to TRBD1 covers 12 bases. The CDR3 consists of 16 residues. Germline CDR1 MDHEN, CDR2 SYDVKM. V lost 6 bases and J lost 5; bases outside the gene matches: 8. CDR3 region: CASRLRGQGADQPQHF. The CDR3 bases are TGTGCCAGCAGGTTACGGGGACAGGGGGCGGATCAGCCCCAGCATTTT.

With regard to this clone: An end of the junction does not agree with germline; a read error may underlie this. V and J are TRBV16 and TRBJ2-1; TRBD2 matches at 11 bases. CDR1 and CDR2 (germline): KGHSY, FQNENV. The CDR3 length is 14 residues. The CDR3 sequence: CASNQLAGVDEQFF. The CDR3 region has the DNA TGTGCCAGCAACCAACTAGCGGGAGTCGATGAGCAGTTCTTC.

The chain links TRBV19 to TRBJ1-1; D uncertain. V was shortened by 0 bases and J by 5 bases, with 4 bases between the two germline ends. CDR1 is LNHDA, CDR2 SQIVND, per germline (reference sequence). This CDR3 has 12 residues. CDR3 loop: CASSIDPTEAFF. CDR3 in DNA: TGTGCCAGTAGTATAGACCCGACTGAAGCTTTCTTT.

This clone was seen a handful of times. V gene TRBV14 combines with J gene TRBJ1-2, with TRBD1 identical over 7 bases. V was pared by 2 bases and J by 4 bases, with 4 bases of the junction left unmatched. Germline V gene data show CDR1 as SGHDN and CDR2 as FVKESK. The CDR3 totals 14 residues. The CDR3 region has the DNA TGTGCCAGCAGCCAAACCAGGGGGATCTATGGCTACACCTTC. The encoded protein is CASSQTRGIYGYTF. Looking up the rest from reference TRBV14 and TRBJ1-2 gives the full variable domain: EAGVTQFPSHSVIEKGQTVTLRCDPISGHDNLYWYRRVMGKEIKFLLHFVKESKQDESGMPNNRFLAERTGGTYSTLKVQPAELEDSGVYFCASSQTRGIYGYTFGSGTRLTVV.